The 30 T cell receptor beta chains below were found in one sample sequenced in a study of cytomegalovirus exposure and HLA in healthy donors. A multiplex PCR was run with 60 Vbeta primers and 13 Jbeta primers. Using immunoSEQ multiplex PCR, the repertoire was profiled, and TCRdb retains in-frame clones only, with some absent. Here the sample spans more than 95,000 clones, over 15% being singletons. Specimen: PBMCs. These receptors all stem from a female donor in good health and CMV-seropositive.

The chain uses TRBV9 and TRBJ2-1; D possibly corresponds to TRBD2 (6 bases). Trimming removed 0 bases at V and 0 bases at J, with 10 bases between. Germline CDR1 and CDR2: SGDLS and YYNGEE. The CDR3 has 16 residues. The CDR3 loop reads CASSVDAGSSYNEQFF. The CDR3 DNA reads as TGTGCCAGCAGCGTAGACGCGGGAAGCTCCTACAATGAGCAGTTCTTC.

V gene TRBV4-2 combines with J gene TRBJ2-1, with 7 bases that match TRBD2. V was clipped by 0 bases and J by 4 bases; unmatched bases: 12. CDR1 and CDR2 (germline): LGHNA, YNFKEQ. The CDR3 extends over 18 amino acids. The CDR3 region is CASSQDPSGASLYNEQFF. CDR3 nucleotides: TGTGCCAGCAGCCAAGATCCCAGCGGGGCCTCGCTATACAATGAGCAGTTCTTC.

The J gene is TRBJ1-3, the V gene TRBV5-6; D may be TRBD1 (5 bases). Trimming pared 0 bases from V and 0 bases from J, leaving 10 bases between. Germline V gene sequence: CDR1 SGHDT, CDR2 YYEEEE. This CDR3 has 16 amino acids. The CDR3 spells CASSLEQVFSGNTIYF. CDR3 in DNA: TGTGCCAGCAGCTTGGAACAGGTGTTCTCTGGAAACACCATATATTTT.

The V gene is TRBV11-2, the J gene TRBJ1-3; no clear D. CDR3 length equals 16 residues. Trimming took off 5 bases at V and 4 bases at J, with 18 bases between the two ends. Germline V gives CDR1 SGHAT, CDR2 FQNNGV. The CDR3 is CASSPGLQKHGNTIYF. In DNA form, the CDR3 reads TGTGCCAGCAGCCCAGGACTCCAAAAACACGGAAACACCATATATTTT.

This chain uses TRBV27 with TRBJ2-7; 11 bases agree with TRBD2. The CDR3 consists of 17 residues. The J segment lost 9 bases and the V segment lost 7 bases, leaving 20 bases of the junction unmatched. Per germline, CDR1 MNHEY and CDR2 SMNVEV (reference sequence). In nucleotides, the CDR3 is TGTGCCAGCACGGCAAAACTTCTAGCGGGAGGAGTAGTTGTGCAGTACTTC. As protein: CASTAKLLAGGVVVQYF.

This clone was recorded a few times. The chain carries TRBV7-9 and TRBJ1-1; D remains ambiguous. The germline V gene has CDR1 SEHNR and CDR2 FQNEAQ (reference sequence). The germline V and J ends were trimmed by 1 base and 6 bases, with 6 bases remaining between them. CDR3 size: 12 residues. The CDR3 reads CASSLVEAEAFF. The CDR3 nucleotides read TGTGCCAGCAGCTTAGTTGAGGCTGAAGCTTTCTTT.

This clone was seen a handful of times. The chain carries TRBV7-8 and TRBJ2-7, with D unclear. CDR1 and CDR2 (germline): SGHVS, FQNEAQ. This CDR3 is 13 amino acids long. The V end lost 5 bases, the J end lost 2 bases, and 10 bases lay between the germline ends. The CDR3 DNA reads TGTGCCAGCAGCCTAGGGCATACCTACGAGCAGTACTTC. Amino acids: CASSLGHTYEQYF.

This clone has more than one count but fewer than ten. V gene TRBV7-3 combines with J gene TRBJ2-2, with 11 positions matching TRBD2. J lost 7 bases, V lost 0 bases, and 13 bases had no gene match. CDR1 is SGHTA and CDR2 is FQGTGA in the germline V gene. This CDR3 has 19 residues. The CDR3 nucleotides read TGTGCCAGCAGCTTAACGAGAGAACTAGCGGGAGCAAGAGGCGGGGAGCTGTTTTTT. Amino acids: CASSLTRELAGARGGELFF.

The V call is TRBV5-1, the J call TRBJ2-3; 8 positions match TRBD2. The CDR3 is 16 amino acids. The trim removed 0 bases at V and 2 bases at J, leaving 5 bases unmatched. Germline-derived CDR1 and CDR2 are SGHRS and YFSETQ. The CDR3 protein is CASSLGTSIVTDTQYF. CDR3 sequence (DNA): TGCGCCAGCAGCTTGGGGACTAGCATAGTCACAGATACGCAGTATTTT.

The chain recombines TRBV2 with TRBJ2-7; 9 bases line up with TRBD2. The V and J ends lost 7 bases and 3 bases, in that order; junction bases with no gene match: 4. Germline CDR1 reads SNHLY; CDR2 reads FYNNEI. The CDR3 covers 13 residues. CDR3 amino acids: CASKGAGGYEQYF. The CDR3 coding sequence is TGTGCCAGCAAGGGAGCGGGAGGCTACGAGCAGTACTTC.

This clone was observed a few times. The gene calls are TRBV29-1 and TRBJ2-3; 7 bases map to TRBD2. The V gene end was trimmed by 5 bases and the J gene end by 5 bases; junction bases not matched to a gene: 7. Germline assignment: CDR1 SQVTM and CDR2 ANQGSEA. The CDR3 covers 13 residues. CDR3 amino acids: CSVHPTGGDTQYF. As DNA, the CDR3 is TGCAGCGTTCATCCGACGGGGGGAGATACGCAGTATTTT.

This clone appeared a few times. The genes are TRBV6-1 and TRBJ2-5, with D perhaps matching TRBD1 (6 bases). Looked up from germline, CDR1 is MNHNS and CDR2 is SASEGT. This CDR3 is built from 16 residues. V shed 3 bases and J shed 0 bases, with 14 bases lying between them. The DNA of the CDR3 is TGTGCCAGCAGTGAGGGCAGGGGATGGTACCAAGAGACCCAGTACTTC. Its translation: CASSEGRGWYQETQYF.

The rearrangement uses TRBV10-3 and TRBJ2-6; TRBD1 matches 8 bases. V was clipped by 10 bases and J by 0 bases; unmatched bases: 14. Per germline, CDR1 ENHRY and CDR2 SYGVKD. The CDR3 is 18 amino acids. CDR3 bases: TGTGCCACCGCGCGTATGGGACAGGAGAGCTCTGGGGCCAACGTCCTGACTTTC. Translated, it gives CATARMGQESSGANVLTF.

The chain uses TRBV29-1 and TRBJ2-1; 10 bases line up with TRBD2. V lost 3 bases and J lost 12; bases outside the gene matches: 5. The CDR3 is made up of 12 amino acids. CDR1 and CDR2 from the germline V gene are SQVTM and ANQGSEA. The CDR3 DNA reads TGCAGCGTTGACCTAGCGGGAGTAGGGCAGTTCTTC. This gives the protein CSVDLAGVGQFF.

The V call is TRBV7-2, the J call TRBJ2-5, with TRBD2 as a possible D gene (5 bases). The length of the CDR3 is 16 residues. Germline V gene data show CDR1 as SGHTA and CDR2 as FQGNSA. V lost 2 bases to trimming and J lost 0 bases, with 13 bases between them. The CDR3 is CASSLSRTGYQETQYF. The CDR3 DNA sequence: TGTGCCAGCAGCTTATCCCGGACGGGGTACCAAGAGACCCAGTACTTC.

The gene calls are TRBV18 and TRBJ2-7; possible D gene TRBD2, 5 bases. This CDR3 has 15 residues. Trimming cost V 6 bases and J 1 base, with 16 bases left between them. Germline lookup yields CDR1 KGHSH and CDR2 LQKENI. CDR3 in amino acids: CASSHGRSGSYEQYF. CDR3 nucleotide sequence: TGTGCCAGCTCCCACGGTCGTTCGGGATCCTACGAGCAGTACTTC.

The rearrangement links TRBV5-6 to TRBJ2-7, with a tentative D call TRBD1 (5 bases). The CDR3 spans 13 residues. Trimming cost V 2 bases and J 3 bases, with 9 bases left between them. Germline-derived CDR1 and CDR2 are SGHDT and YYEEEE. The CDR3, as DNA: TGTGCCAGCAGCTTACCCCAGGGCTACGAGCAGTACTTC. It encodes CASSLPQGYEQYF.

This chain links TRBV6-6 with TRBJ1-2; D unresolved. The germline gives CDR1 MNHNY, CDR2 SVGAGI (reference sequence). This CDR3 contains 14 residues. Trimming stripped 2 bases from V and 6 bases from J, with 13 bases between. DNA for the CDR3: TGTGCCAGCAGTTACGTGGGTTGGGGAGATGGCTACACCTTC. Translation: CASSYVGWGDGYTF.

In this sample, this clone turned up a few times. The chain combines TRBV28 with TRBJ2-1; TRBD2 aligns across 11 bases. J gave up 3 bases and V 5 bases, and 9 bases lay outside the gene matches. Per germline, CDR1 MDHEN and CDR2 SYDVKM. The CDR3 has 17 residues. The CDR3 DNA sequence: TGTGCCAGCAGTCCCCAAACTAGCGGGAGTTACTACAATGAGCAGTTCTTC. Translated, it gives CASSPQTSGSYYNEQFF. The full variable domain, its missing parts supplied by reference TRBV28 and TRBJ2-1, is DVKVTQSSRYLVKRTGEKVFLECVQDMDHENMFWYRQDPGLGLRLIYFSYDVKMKEKGDIPEGYSVSREKKERFSLILESASTNQTSMYLCASSPQTSGSYYNEQFFGPGTRLTVL.

The chain couples TRBV7-9 to TRBJ1-4; tentative D call: TRBD1 (6 bases). CDR1 and CDR2 (germline): SEHNR, FQNEAQ (reference sequence). V was cut by 5 bases and J by 4 bases, with 11 bases left in between. The CDR3 has 14 amino acids. The CDR3 coding sequence is TGTGCCAGCAGCCGGGACACTCTTAATGAAAAACTGTTTTTT. The encoded protein is CASSRDTLNEKLFF.

V gene TRBV7-2 combines with J gene TRBJ1-1, with D hard to call. Looked up from germline, CDR1 is SGHTA and CDR2 is FQGNSA. CDR3 length: 11 amino acids. V was cut by 3 bases and J by 3 bases, with 2 bases left in between. CDR3 region: CASSFYTEAFF. For the CDR3, the DNA is TGTGCCAGCAGCTTCTACACTGAAGCTTTCTTT.

The V gene is TRBV4-3, the J gene TRBJ2-2, with TRBD1 matching 7 bases. CDR3 length: 16 residues. V was clipped by 4 bases and J by 6 bases; unmatched bases: 11. Germline assignment: CDR1 LGHNA and CDR2 YSLEER. As DNA, the CDR3 is TGCGCCAGCAGCCGCCAGGGACAGAGTCTCCCCGGGGAGCTGTTTTTT. Its translation: CASSRQGQSLPGELFF.

The rearrangement links TRBV5-1 to TRBJ1-1; D remains ambiguous. The CDR3 contains 14 residues. Germline CDR1 is SGHRS and CDR2 is YFSETQ. Deletions cut 0 bases from V and 2 bases from J, with 8 bases between. The CDR3 sequence: CASSLASVNTEAFF. In nucleotides, the CDR3 is TGCGCCAGCAGCTTGGCCTCGGTTAACACTGAAGCTTTCTTT.

This chain links TRBV27 with TRBJ2-2; maybe TRBD1 (6 bases). Trimming pared 0 bases from V and 6 bases from J, leaving 14 bases between. The CDR3 runs 16 residues. Germline assignment: CDR1 MNHEY and CDR2 SMNVEV (reference sequence). CDR3 protein: CASSLSWQGLPGELFF. The CDR3 DNA reads TGTGCCAGCAGTTTATCTTGGCAGGGGTTGCCCGGGGAGCTGTTTTTT.

This clone was observed a few times. The gene calls are TRBV28 and TRBJ1-1; a weak D match, TRBD1 (5 bases). CDR3 length equals 11 residues. V dropped 4 bases and J dropped 8 bases, with 8 bases sitting between them. Germline V gene lookup returns CDR1 MDHEN and CDR2 SYDVKM. The CDR3 region has the DNA TGTGCCAGCAGTTGGGGGGACGAAGCTTTCTTT. Translated: CASSWGDEAFF.

The chain recombines TRBV19 with TRBJ1-2; 8 nucleotides line up with TRBD1. The CDR3 extends over 16 amino acids. The germline gives CDR1 LNHDA, CDR2 SQIVND (reference sequence). J lost 0 bases, V lost 6 bases, and 9 bases had no gene match. The CDR3 protein is CASRTTRQGTNYGYTF. DNA of the CDR3: TGTGCCAGTAGAACGACAAGACAGGGGACTAACTATGGCTACACCTTC.

The J gene is TRBJ2-1, the V gene TRBV7-2, with D unclear. V lost 3 bases to trimming and J lost 6 bases, with 18 bases between them. CDR1 is SGHTA and CDR2 is FQGNSA in the germline V gene. This CDR3 region has 16 residues. In DNA, the CDR3 is TGTGCCAGCAGCTTCCAATCCATTACGACGGGCAATGAGCAGTTCTTC. As protein: CASSFQSITTGNEQFF.

The rearrangement uses TRBV5-1 and TRBJ2-1; 13 bases are a match to TRBD2. CDR3 size: 15 residues. Germline lookup yields CDR1 SGHRS and CDR2 YFSETQ. Losses at the gene ends were 4 bases for V and 7 bases for J; bases not matched to a gene: 5. CDR3 nucleotides: TGCGCCAGCAGCCCCGGGACTAGCGGGATAAATGAGCAGTTCTTC. Translated: CASSPGTSGINEQFF.

The CDR3 DNA reads TGCAGCGTAAGACAGGGTAGATACGAGCAGTACTTC. Translating it yields CSVRQGRYEQYF. The V call is TRBV29-1, the J call TRBJ2-7; the match to TRBD1 covers 7 bases. Trimming removed 6 bases from V and 4 bases from J; junction bases left unmatched: 6. CDR1 and CDR2 (germline): SQVTM, ANQGSEA. This CDR3 comprises 12 residues.

J is TRBJ2-7 and V is TRBV30; 11 positions agree with TRBD2. Germline CDR1 reads GTSNPN; CDR2 reads SVGIG (reference sequence). V shed 7 bases, J shed 7 bases, and the junction held 9 bases outside the gene matches. The CDR3 runs 13 residues. CDR3 sequence reads: CALIAGGIREQYF. The CDR3 DNA follows: TGTGCCTTAATAGCGGGAGGGATAAGGGAGCAGTACTTC.